This entry lists 2 T cell receptor beta chains sequenced from one sample in a study of shared clonotypes between healthy human individuals (dated by TCRdb to the early 2020s). The library relied on the immunoSEQ multiplex PCR assay. The source is immuneACCESS, and TCRdb retained only in-frame sequences with V and J called. Part of the clones is not carried over; for the studies checked, unresolved V genes explain less than half of this, and the remainder is unexplained. Here the sample has 550,000 to 600,000 clones; roughly 79% occur a single time. 12% of the sample comes from the top ten. The sequenced sample was PBMCs. Source of these receptors: a woman aged 40 to 50 in good health. Some clones in this sample may be carry-over from other donors' samples.

J is TRBJ1-3 and V is TRBV7-2; tentative D call: TRBD1 (6 bases). This CDR3 has 16 residues. The V gene's germline CDR1 is SGHTA and CDR2 FQGNSA. Trimming cost V 1 base and J 4 bases, with 14 bases left between them. The CDR3 here is CASSLGRGAPGNTIYF. The CDR3 nucleotides read TGTGCCAGCAGCTTAGGTCGGGGGGCGCCCGGAAACACCATATATTTT.

The V gene is TRBV2, the J gene TRBJ2-1; 7 bases line up with TRBD2. J gave up 0 bases and V 0 bases, and 5 bases lay outside the gene matches. Germline assignment: CDR1 SNHLY and CDR2 FYNNEI. The CDR3 consists of 17 residues. The CDR3 here is CASSEALAASSYNEQFF. The CDR3 nucleotides read TGTGCCAGCAGTGAAGCTCTAGCGGCTAGCTCCTACAATGAGCAGTTCTTC.